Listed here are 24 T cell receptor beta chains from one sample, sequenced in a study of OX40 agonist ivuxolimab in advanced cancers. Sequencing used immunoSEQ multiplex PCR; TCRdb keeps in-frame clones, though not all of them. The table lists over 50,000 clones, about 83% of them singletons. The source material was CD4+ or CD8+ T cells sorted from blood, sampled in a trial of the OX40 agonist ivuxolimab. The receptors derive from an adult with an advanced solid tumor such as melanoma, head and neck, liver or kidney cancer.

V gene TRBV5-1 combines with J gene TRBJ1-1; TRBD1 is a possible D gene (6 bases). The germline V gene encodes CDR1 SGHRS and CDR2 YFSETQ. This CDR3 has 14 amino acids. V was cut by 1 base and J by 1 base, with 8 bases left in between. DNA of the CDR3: TGCGCCAGCAGCTTGACAGGGTCGAACACTGAAGCTTTCTTT. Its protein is CASSLTGSNTEAFF.

CDR3 loop: CSAAGQNTIYF. The CDR3 DNA follows: TGCAGTGCCGCGGGACAGAACACCATATATTTT. The chain joins TRBV20-1 to TRBJ1-3, with 7 positions matching TRBD1. CDR3 length: 11 amino acids. Germline assignment: CDR1 DFQATT and CDR2 SNEGSKA (reference sequence). With 6 bases clipped from V and 7 bases from J, the junction kept 3 bases outside the gene matches.

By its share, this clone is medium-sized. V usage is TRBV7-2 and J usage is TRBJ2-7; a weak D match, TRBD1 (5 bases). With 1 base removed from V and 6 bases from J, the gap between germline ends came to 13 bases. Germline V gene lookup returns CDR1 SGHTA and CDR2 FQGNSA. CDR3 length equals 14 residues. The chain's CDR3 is CASSLGSPRVEQYF. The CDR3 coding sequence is TGTGCCAGCAGCTTAGGTTCCCCCAGGGTCGAGCAGTACTTC.

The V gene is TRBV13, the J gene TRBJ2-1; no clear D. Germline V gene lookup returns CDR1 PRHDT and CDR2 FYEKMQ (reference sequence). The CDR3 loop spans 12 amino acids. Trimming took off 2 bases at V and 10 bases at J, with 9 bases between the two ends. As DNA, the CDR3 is TGTGCCAGCAGCTTATTCCCGGCAGAGCAGTTCTTC. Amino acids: CASSLFPAEQFF.

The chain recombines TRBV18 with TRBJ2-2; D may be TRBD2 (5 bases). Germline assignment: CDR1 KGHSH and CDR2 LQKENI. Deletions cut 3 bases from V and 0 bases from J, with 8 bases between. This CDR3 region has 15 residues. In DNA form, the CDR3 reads TGTGCCAGCTCACCCGCGGGCCCGAACACCGGGGAGCTGTTTTTT. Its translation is CASSPAGPNTGELFF. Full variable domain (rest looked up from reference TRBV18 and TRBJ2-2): NAGVMQNPRHLVRRRGQEARLRCSPMKGHSHVYWYRQLPEEGLKFMVYLQKENIIDESGMPKERFSAEFPKEGPSILRIQQVVRGDSAAYFCASSPAGPNTGELFFGEGSRLTVL.

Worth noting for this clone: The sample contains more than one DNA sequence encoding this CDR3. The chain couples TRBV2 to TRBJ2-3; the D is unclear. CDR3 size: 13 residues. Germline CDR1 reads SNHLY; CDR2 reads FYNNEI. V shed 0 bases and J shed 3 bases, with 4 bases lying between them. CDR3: CASSEARTDTQYF. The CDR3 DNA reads TGTGCCAGCAGTGAAGCCCGTACAGATACGCAGTATTTT.

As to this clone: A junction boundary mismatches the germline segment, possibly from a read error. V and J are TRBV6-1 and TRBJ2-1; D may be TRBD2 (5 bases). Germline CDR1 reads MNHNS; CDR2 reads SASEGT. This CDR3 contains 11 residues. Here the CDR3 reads CASSEYTSNLF. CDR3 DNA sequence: TGTGCCAGCAGTGAATATACTAGTAACCTCTTC.

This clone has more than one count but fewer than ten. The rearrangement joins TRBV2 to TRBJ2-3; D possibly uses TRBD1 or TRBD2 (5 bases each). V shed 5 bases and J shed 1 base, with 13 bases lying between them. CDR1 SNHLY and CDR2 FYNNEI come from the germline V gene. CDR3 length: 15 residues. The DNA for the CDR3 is TGTGCCAGCAGTCGTGAGGGGATGGGCACAGATACGCAGTATTTT. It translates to CASSREGMGTDTQYF. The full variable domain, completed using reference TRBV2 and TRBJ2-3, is EPEVTQTPSHQVTQMGQEVILRCVPISNHLYFYWYRQILGQKVEFLVSFYNNEISEKSEIFDDQFSVERPDGSNFTLKIRSTKLEDSAMYFCASSREGMGTDTQYFGPGTRLTVL.

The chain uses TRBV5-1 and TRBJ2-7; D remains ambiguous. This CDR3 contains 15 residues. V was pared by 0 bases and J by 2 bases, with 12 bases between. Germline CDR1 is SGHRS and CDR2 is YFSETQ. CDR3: CASSLVDPSPYEQYF. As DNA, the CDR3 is TGCGCCAGCAGCTTGGTGGACCCAAGCCCCTACGAGCAGTACTTC.

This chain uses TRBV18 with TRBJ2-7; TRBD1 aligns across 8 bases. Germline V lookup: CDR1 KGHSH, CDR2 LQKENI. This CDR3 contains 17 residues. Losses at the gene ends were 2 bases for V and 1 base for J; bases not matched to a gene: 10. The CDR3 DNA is TGTGCCAGCTCACCAAGTTCCCGGACAGGGACTTCCTACGAGCAGTACTTC. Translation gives CASSPSSRTGTSYEQYF.

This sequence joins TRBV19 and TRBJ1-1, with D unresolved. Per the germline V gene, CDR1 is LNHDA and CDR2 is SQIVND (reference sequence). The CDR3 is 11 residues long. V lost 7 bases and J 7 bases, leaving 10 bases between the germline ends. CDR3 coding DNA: TGTGCCAGTAACCGGAGGGATGAAGCTTTCTTT. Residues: CASNRRDEAFF.

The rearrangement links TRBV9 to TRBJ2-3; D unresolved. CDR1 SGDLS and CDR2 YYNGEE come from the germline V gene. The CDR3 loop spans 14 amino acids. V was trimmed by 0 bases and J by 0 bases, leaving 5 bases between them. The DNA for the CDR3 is TGTGCCAGCAGCGTAGAGCCTAGCACAGATACGCAGTATTTT. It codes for CASSVEPSTDTQYF.

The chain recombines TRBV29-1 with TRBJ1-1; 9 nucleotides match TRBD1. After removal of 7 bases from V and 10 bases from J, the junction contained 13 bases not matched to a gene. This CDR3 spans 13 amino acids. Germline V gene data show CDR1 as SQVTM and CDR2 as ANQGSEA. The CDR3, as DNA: TGCAGCGCTGGGGGCCCGGGACAGGGAGTAGCTTTCTTT. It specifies CSAGGPGQGVAFF.

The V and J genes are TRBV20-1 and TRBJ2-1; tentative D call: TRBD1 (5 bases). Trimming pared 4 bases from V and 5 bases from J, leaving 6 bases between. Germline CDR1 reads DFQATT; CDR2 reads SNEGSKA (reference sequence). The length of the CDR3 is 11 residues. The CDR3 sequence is CSAMTDNEQFF. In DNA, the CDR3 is TGCAGTGCTATGACAGACAATGAGCAGTTCTTC.

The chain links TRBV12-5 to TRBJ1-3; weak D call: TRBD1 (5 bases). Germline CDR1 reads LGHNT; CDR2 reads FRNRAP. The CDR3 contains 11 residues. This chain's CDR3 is CAIDKGDTIYF. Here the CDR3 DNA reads TGTGCCATTGACAAAGGGGACACCATATATTTT.

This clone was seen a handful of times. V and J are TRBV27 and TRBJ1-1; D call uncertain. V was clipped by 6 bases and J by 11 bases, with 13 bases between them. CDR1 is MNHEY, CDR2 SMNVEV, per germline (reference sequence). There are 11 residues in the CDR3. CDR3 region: CASSVMAAAFF. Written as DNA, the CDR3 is TGTGCCAGCAGCGTAATGGCCGCCGCTTTCTTT.

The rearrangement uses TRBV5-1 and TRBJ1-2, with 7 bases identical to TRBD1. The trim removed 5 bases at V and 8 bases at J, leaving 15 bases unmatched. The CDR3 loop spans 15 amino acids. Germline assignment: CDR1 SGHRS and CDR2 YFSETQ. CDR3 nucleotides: TGCGCCAGCAGTTCAGGAGGGGGCCTCACTACCGGCTACACCTTC. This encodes CASSSGGGLTTGYTF.

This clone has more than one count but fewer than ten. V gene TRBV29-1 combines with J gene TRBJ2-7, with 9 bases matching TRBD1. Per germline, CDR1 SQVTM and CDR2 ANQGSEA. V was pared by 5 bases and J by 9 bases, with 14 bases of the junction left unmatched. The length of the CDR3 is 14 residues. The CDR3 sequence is CSVLRPDRGSVQYF. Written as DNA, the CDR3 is TGCAGCGTTTTAAGGCCTGACAGGGGGTCTGTGCAGTACTTC.

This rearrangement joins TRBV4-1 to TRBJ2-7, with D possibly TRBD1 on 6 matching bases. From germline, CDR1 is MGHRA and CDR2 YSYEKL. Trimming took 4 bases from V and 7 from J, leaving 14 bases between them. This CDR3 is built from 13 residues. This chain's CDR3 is CASSLQLDREQYF. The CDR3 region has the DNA TGCGCCAGCAGCCTGCAATTGGACAGAGAGCAGTACTTC.

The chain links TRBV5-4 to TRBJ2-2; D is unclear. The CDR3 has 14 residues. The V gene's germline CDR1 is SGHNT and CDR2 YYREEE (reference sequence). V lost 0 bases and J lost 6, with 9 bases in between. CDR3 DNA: TGTGCCAGCAGCTTGGCCATCCGGGCCGGGGAGCTGTTTTTT. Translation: CASSLAIRAGELFF.

The CDR3 protein is CASGPPGTGTDTQYF. DNA of the CDR3: TGTGCCAGCGGCCCTCCCGGGACAGGCACAGATACGCAGTATTTT. This chain connects TRBV25-1 to TRBJ2-3; 7 nucleotides line up with TRBD1. The trim removed 8 bases at V and 1 base at J, leaving 9 bases unmatched. Germline CDR1 and CDR2: MGHDK and SYGVNS. This CDR3 region has 15 residues.

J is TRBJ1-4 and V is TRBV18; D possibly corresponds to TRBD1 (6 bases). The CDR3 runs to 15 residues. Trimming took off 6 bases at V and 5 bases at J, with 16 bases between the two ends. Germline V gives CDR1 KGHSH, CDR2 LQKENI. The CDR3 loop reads CASSPPGGRNEKLFF. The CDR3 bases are TGTGCCAGCTCTCCCCCGGGGGGCCGAAATGAAAAACTGTTTTTT.

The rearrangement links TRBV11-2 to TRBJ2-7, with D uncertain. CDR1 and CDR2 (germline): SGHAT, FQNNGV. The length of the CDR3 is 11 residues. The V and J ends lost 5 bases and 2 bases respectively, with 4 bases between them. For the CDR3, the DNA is TGTGCCAGCAGCACCGCCTACGAGCAGTACTTC. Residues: CASSTAYEQYF.

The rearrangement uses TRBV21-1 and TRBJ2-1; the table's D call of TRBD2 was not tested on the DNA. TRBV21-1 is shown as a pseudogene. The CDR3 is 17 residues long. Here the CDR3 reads CASSKAHTGGTDNEQFF. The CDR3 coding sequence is TGTGCCAGCAGCAAAGCGCATACGGGAGGTACTGACAATGAGCAGTTCTTC.